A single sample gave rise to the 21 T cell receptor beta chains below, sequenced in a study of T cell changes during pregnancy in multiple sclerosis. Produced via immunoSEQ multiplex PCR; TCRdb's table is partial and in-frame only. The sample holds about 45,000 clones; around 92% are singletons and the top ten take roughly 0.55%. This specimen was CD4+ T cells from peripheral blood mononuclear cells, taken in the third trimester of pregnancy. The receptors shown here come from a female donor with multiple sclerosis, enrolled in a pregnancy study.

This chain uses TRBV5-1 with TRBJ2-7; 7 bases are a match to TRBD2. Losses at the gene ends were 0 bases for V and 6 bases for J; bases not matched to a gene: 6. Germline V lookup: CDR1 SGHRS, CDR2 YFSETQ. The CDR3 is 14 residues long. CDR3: CASSLGSGTVEQYF. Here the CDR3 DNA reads TGCGCCAGCAGCTTGGGAAGCGGGACGGTCGAGCAGTACTTC.

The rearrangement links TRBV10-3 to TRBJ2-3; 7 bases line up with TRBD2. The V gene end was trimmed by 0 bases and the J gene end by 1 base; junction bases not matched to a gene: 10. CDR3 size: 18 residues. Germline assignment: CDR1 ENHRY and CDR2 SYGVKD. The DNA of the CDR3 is TGTGCCATCAGTGAGTCAATGGGACTACCTCTACGCACAGATACGCAGTATTTT. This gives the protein CAISESMGLPLRTDTQYF.

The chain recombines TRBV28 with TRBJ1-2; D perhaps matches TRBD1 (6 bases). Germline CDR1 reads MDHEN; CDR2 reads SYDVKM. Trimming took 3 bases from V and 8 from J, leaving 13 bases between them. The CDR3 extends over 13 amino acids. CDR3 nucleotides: TGTGCCAGCAGTTTGGCTGGGGGCGTCGGCTACACCTTC. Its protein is CASSLAGGVGYTF.

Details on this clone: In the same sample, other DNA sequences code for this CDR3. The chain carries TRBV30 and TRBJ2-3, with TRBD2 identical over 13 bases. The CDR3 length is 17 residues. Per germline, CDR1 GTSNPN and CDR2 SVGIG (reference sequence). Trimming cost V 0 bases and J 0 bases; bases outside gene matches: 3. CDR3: CAWSVPGLAGSTDTQYF. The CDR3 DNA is TGTGCCTGGAGTGTACCGGGACTAGCGGGGAGCACAGATACGCAGTATTTT.

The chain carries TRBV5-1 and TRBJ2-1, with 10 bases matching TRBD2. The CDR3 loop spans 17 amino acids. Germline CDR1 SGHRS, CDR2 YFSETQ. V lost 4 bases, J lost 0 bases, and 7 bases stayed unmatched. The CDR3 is CASSPGTSVNSYNEQFF. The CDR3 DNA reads TGCGCCAGCAGCCCCGGGACTAGCGTAAACTCCTACAATGAGCAGTTCTTC.

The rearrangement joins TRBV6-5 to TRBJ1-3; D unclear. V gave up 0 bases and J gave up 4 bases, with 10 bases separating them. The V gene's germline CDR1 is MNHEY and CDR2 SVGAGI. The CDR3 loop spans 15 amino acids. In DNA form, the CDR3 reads TGTGCCAGCAGTTACTCGATCAGTAAGGGAAACACCATATATTTT. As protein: CASSYSISKGNTIYF.

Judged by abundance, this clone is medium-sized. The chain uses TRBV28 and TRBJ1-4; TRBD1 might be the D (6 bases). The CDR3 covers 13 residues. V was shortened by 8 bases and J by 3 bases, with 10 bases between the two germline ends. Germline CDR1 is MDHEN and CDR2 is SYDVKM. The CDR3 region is CASRTVPNEKLFF. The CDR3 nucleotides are TGTGCCAGCCGGACAGTTCCTAATGAAAAACTGTTTTTT.

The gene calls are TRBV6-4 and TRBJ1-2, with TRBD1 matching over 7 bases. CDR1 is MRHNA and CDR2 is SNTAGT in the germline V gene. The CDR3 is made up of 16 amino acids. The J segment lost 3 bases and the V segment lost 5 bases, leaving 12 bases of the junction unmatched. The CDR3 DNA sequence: TGTGCCAGCAGTCCTCTACCGGGACAGATGCACTATGGCTACACCTTC. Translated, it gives CASSPLPGQMHYGYTF.

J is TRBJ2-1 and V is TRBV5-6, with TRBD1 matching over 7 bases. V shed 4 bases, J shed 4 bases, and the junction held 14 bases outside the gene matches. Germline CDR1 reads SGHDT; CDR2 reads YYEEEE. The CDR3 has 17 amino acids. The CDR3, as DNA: TGTGCCAGCAGCCAATTGACAGGGAACCCATTGTACAATGAGCAGTTCTTC. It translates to CASSQLTGNPLYNEQFF.

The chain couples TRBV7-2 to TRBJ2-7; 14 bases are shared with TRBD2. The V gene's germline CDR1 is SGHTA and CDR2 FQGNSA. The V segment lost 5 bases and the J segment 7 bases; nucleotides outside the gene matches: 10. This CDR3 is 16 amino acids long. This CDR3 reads CASSGGTSGGQREQYF. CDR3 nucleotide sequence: TGTGCCAGCAGCGGTGGGACTAGCGGGGGCCAGAGGGAGCAGTACTTC.

The CDR3 loop reads CASSLFGRAGSEQYF. The CDR3 nucleotides read TGTGCCAGCAGTCTATTCGGGAGGGCCGGGTCCGAGCAGTACTTC. The chain couples TRBV6-6 to TRBJ2-5; 8 bases agree with TRBD2. The assigned J gene may be wrong: the sequence end matches TRBJ2-7 better. Germline-derived CDR1 and CDR2 are MNHNY and SVGAGI (reference sequence). This CDR3 has 15 residues.

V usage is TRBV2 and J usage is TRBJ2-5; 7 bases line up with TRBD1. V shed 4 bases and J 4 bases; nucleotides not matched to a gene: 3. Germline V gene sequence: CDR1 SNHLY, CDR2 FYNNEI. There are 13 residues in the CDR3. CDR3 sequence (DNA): TGTGCCAGCAGTGCGGGACAGATAGAGACCCAGTACTTC. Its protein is CASSAGQIETQYF. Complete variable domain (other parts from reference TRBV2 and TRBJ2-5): EPEVTQTPSHQVTQMGQEVILRCVPISNHLYFYWYRQILGQKVEFLVSFYNNEISEKSEIFDDQFSVERPDGSNFTLKIRSTKLEDSAMYFCASSAGQIETQYFGPGTRLLVL.

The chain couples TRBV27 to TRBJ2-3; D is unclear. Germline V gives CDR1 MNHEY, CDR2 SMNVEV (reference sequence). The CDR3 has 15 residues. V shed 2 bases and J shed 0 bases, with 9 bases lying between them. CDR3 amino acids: CASSLGATSTDTQYF. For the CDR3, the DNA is TGTGCCAGCAGTTTAGGAGCGACTAGCACAGATACGCAGTATTTT.

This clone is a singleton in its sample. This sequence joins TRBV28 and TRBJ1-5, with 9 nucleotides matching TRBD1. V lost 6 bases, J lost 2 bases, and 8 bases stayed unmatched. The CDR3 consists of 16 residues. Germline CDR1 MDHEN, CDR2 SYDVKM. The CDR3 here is CASSPTGGGGNQPQHF. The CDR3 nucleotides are TGTGCCAGCAGCCCTACAGGGGGCGGTGGCAATCAGCCCCAGCATTTT.

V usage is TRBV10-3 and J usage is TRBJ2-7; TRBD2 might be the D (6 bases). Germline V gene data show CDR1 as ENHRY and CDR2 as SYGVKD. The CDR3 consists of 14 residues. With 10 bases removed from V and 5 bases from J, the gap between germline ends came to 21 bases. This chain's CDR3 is CASRDSSTLNEQYF. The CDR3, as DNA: TGTGCCAGCAGGGACTCATCTACCTTAAACGAGCAGTACTTC.

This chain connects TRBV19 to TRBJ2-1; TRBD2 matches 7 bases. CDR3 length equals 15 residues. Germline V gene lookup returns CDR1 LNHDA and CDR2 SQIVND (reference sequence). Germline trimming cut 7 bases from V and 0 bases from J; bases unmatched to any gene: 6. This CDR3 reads CASTFAGASYNEQFF. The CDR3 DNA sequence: TGTGCCAGTACGTTTGCGGGAGCCTCCTACAATGAGCAGTTCTTC. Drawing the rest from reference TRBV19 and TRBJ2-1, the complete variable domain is DGGITQSPKYLFRKEGQNVTLSCEQNLNHDAMYWYRQDPGQGLRLIYYSQIVNDFQKGDIAEGYSVSREKKESFPLTVTSAQKNPTAFYLCASTFAGASYNEQFFGPGTRLTVL.

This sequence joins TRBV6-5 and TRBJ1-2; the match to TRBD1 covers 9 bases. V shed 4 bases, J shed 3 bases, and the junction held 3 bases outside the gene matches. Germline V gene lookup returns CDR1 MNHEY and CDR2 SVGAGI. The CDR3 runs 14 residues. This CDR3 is CASSSTGGYYGYTF. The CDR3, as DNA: TGTGCCAGCAGTTCTACAGGGGGCTACTATGGCTACACCTTC.

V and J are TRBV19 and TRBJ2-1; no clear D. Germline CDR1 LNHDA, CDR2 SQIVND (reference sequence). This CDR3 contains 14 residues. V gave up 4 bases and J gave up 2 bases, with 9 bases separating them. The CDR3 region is CASSSVFPYNEQFF. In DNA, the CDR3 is TGTGCCAGTAGTAGCGTTTTCCCCTACAATGAGCAGTTCTTC.

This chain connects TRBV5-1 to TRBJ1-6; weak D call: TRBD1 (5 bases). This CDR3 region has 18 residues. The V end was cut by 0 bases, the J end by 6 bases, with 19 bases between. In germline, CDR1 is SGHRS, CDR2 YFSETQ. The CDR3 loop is CASSLVQGGISRNSPLHF. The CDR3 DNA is TGCGCCAGCAGCTTGGTTCAGGGCGGCATTTCCCGTAATTCACCCCTCCACTTT.

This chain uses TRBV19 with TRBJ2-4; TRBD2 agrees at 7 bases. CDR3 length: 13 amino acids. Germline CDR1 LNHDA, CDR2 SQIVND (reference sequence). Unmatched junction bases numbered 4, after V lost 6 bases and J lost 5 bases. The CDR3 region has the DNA TGTGCCAGTAGCGAAGGGAGGGAAAACATTCAGTACTTC. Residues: CASSEGRENIQYF.

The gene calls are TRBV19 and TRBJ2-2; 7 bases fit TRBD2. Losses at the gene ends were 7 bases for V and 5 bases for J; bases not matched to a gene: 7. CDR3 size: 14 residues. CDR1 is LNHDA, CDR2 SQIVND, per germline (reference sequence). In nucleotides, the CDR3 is TGTGCCAGTAATAACGGGAGGAGTACCGGGGAGCTGTTTTTT. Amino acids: CASNNGRSTGELFF.